This TCR beta chain was documented in a study of blood T cell repertoires in COVID-19 (dated by TCRdb to about 2020). Concerning the study at large: The collaborator samples originated in the United States, Italy and Spain and spanned the acute and convalescent phases of COVID-19. The material from the prospective study consisted of cDNA or gDNA derived from T cells, B-cell-depleted T cells, or PBMCs. Deeply sampled blood TCRbeta repertoires from subjects exposed to, actively infected with, or recovered from COVID-19 were included in the dataset. The repertoires were released in a freely available public database intended as a resource for research on the immune response to SARS-CoV-2. The samples were drawn from the first 160 participants of the ongoing ImmuneRACE study and from 950 to 1,500 subjects provided by 6 global collaborators. Sample metadata almost always included a de-identified subject ID, COVID-19 status, age in years and sex. HLA class I and class II types, where available, came from metadata supplied by the sample provider rather than from assay-based typing.

General conclusions and limits of the study: The quantity of clinical and demographic metadata differed by source and by participant and was supplied without curation.

One collaborating source in Seattle enrolled patients during active infection and followed them longitudinally through the course of disease. Whole blood was collected in K2EDTA tubes by collaborating institutions according to the institutions' own protocols. Collaborator samples were shipped for TCRbeta analysis as frozen whole blood, isolated PBMCs, or DNA extracted from either sample type. Trimming removed 5 bases from V and 4 bases from J; the gene matches leave 8 bases unexplained. The CDR3 goes from the cysteine to the phenylalanine over 15 residues. Only the CDR3 portion is preserved as DNA: 45 bases, with reading frame beginning at the first base. From a lookup of the germline V gene, CDR1 and CDR2 are MDHEN and SYDVKM. TCRbeta CDR3 regions were amplified from genomic DNA using the immunoSEQ Assay, a bias-controlled multiplex PCR. Per the authors' processing: The number of nucleated cells in each sample was estimated by amplification of reference gene primers within the assay. To quantify the absolute abundance of each unique TCRbeta CDR3 rearrangement, sequence reads were collapsed and filtered. For each sample, productive Simpson clonality was calculated by taking the square root of Simpson's diversity index across productive rearrangements. Held by TCRdb, this immuneACCESS table contains in-frame sequences only and omits some clones. Under half of the omission traces to an unresolved V gene where checked; the cause of the rest is unknown. The V and J calls and clone size come from that table; D and trimming were worked out from the DNA. The sample table lists about 170,000 clones, approximately 91% of them with a count of one. The ten largest clones take up roughly 5.3% of the sample.

About this clone itself: The specificity of this receptor is unknown. Per-base qualities were not stored, and no clone one base away is much larger.

This clonotype was sampled from a man between 18 and 35 years old with COVID-19, enrolled during active disease. The source material was peripheral blood. The rearranged chain carries TRBV28 and TRBJ1-1; TRBD1 aligns with 9 central bases. This receptor has the CDR3 CASSPPGQGRTEAFF. The DNA sequence follows: TGTGCCAGCAGTCCTCCTGGACAGGGGCGCACTGAAGCTTTCTTT.